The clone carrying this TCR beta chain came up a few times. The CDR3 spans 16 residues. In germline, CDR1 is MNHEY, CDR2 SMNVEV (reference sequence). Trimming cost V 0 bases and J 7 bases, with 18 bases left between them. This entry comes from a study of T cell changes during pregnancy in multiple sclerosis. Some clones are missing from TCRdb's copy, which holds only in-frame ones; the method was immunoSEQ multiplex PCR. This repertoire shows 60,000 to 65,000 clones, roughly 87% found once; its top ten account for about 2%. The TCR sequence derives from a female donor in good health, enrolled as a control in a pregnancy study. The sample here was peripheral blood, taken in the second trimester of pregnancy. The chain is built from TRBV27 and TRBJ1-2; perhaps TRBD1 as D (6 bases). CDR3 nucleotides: TGTGCCAGCAGTTTATCGTTGGGACACCGAGTAAGTGGCTACACCTTC. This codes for CASSLSLGHRVSGYTF.